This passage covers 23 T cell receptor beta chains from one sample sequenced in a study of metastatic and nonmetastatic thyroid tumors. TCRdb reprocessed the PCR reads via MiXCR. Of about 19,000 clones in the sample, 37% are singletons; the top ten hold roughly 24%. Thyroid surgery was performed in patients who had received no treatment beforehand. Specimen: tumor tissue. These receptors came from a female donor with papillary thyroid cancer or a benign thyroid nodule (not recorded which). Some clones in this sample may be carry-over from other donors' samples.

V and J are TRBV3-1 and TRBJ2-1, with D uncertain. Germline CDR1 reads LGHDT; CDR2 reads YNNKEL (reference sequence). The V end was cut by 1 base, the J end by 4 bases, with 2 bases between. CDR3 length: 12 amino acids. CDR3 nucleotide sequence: TGTGCCAGCAGCCAAGTTTACAATGAGCAGTTCTTC. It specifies CASSQVYNEQFF.

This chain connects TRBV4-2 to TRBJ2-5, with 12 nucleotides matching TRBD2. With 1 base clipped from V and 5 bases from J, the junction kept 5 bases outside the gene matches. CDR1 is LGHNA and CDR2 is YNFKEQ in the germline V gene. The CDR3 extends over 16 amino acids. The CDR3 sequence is CASSQASGRAGETQYF. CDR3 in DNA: TGTGCCAGCAGCCAAGCTAGCGGGAGGGCCGGGGAGACCCAGTACTTC.

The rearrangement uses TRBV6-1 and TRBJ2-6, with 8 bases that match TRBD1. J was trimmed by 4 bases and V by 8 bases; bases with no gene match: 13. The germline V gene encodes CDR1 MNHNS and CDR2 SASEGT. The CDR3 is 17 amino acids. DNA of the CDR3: TGTGCCAGCGCCTCGGGTACAGGGGGAGGAGGGGCCAACGTCCTGACTTTC. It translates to CASASGTGGGGANVLTF.

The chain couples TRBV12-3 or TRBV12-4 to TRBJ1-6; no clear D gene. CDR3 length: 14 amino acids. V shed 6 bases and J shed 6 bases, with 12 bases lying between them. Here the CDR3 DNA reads TGTGCCAGCAGCACGGGTCAGATTAATTCACCCCTCCACTTT. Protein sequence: CASSTGQINSPLHF.

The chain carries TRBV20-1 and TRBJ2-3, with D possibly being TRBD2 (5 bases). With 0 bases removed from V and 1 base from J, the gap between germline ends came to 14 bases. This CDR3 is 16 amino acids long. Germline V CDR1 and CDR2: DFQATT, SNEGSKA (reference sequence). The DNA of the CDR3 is TGCAGTGCTAGAGAATTGCCGGGATCTGGCACAGATACGCAGTATTTT. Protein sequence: CSARELPGSGTDTQYF.

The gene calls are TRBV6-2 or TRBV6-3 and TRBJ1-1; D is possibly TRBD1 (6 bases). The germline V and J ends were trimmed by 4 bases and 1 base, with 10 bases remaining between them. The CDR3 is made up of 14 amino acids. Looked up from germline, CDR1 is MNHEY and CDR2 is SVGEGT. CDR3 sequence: CASSWGAANTEAFF. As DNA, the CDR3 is TGTGCCAGCAGTTGGGGGGCCGCGAACACTGAAGCTTTCTTT.

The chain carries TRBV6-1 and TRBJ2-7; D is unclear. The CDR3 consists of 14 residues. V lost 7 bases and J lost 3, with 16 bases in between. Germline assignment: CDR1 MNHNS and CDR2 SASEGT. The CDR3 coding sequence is TGTGCCAGCACGGCAGCCACTACTTACTACGAGCAGTACTTC. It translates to CASTAATTYYEQYF.

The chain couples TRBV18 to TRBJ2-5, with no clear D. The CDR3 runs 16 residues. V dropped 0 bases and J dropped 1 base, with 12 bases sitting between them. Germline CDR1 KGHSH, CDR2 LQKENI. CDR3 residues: CASSPPVEASQETQYF. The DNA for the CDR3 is TGTGCCAGCTCACCACCGGTGGAAGCGTCCCAAGAGACCCAGTACTTC.

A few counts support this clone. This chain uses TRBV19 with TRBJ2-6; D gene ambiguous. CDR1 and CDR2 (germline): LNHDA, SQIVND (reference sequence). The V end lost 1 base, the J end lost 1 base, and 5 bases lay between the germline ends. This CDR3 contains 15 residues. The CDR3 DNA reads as TGTGCCAGTAGTATAGCCGAGTCTGGGGCCAACGTCCTGACTTTC. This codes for CASSIAESGANVLTF.

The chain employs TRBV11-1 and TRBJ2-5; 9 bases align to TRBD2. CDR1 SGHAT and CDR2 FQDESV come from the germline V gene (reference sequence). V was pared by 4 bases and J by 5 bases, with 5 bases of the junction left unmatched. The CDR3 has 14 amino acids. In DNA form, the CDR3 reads TGTGCCAGCAGCTCTAGCGGGAATTGGGAGACCCAGTACTTC. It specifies CASSSSGNWETQYF.

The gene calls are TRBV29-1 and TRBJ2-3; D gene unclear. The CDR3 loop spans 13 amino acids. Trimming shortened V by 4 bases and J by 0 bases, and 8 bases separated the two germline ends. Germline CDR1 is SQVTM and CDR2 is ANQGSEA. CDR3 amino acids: CSVGQSSTDTQYF. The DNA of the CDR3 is TGCAGCGTTGGTCAGAGTAGCACAGATACGCAGTATTTT.

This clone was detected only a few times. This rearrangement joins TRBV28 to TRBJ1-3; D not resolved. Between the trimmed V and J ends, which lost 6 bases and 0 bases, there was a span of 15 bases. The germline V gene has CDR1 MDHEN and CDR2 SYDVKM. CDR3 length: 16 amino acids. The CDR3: CASSPAFGGSGNTIYF. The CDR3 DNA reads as TGTGCCAGCAGCCCAGCGTTCGGTGGCTCTGGAAACACCATATATTTT.

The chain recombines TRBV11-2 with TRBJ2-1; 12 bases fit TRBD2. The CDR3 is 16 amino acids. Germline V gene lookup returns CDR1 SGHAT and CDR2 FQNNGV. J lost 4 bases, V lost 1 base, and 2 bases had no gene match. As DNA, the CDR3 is TGTGCCAGCAGCTTAGGGACTAGCGGGACATACAATGAGCAGTTCTTC. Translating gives CASSLGTSGTYNEQFF.

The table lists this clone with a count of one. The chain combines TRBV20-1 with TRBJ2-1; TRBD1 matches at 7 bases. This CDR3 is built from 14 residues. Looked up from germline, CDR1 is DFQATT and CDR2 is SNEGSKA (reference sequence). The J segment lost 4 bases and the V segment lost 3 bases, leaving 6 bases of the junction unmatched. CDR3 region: CSASKGARYNEQFF. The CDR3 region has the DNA TGCAGTGCTAGTAAGGGGGCGCGGTACAATGAGCAGTTCTTC.

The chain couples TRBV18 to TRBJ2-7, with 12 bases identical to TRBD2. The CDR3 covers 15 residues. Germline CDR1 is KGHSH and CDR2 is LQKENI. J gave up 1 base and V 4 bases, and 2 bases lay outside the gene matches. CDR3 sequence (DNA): TGTGCCAGCTCACTGACTAGCGGGAGTTCCTACGAGCAGTACTTC. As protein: CASSLTSGSSYEQYF.

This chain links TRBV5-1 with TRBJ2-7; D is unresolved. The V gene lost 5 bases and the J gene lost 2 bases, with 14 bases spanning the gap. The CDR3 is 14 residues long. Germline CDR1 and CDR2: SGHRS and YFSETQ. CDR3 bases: TGCGCCAGCAGAGATCAGCCATCCACCTACGAGCAGTACTTC. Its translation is CASRDQPSTYEQYF.

The CDR3 region has the DNA TGTGCCAGCAATCTAGCGAACACTCGGGATACGCAGTATTTT. Protein sequence: CASNLANTRDTQYF. The chain is built from TRBV28 and TRBJ2-3; tentative D call: TRBD2 (6 bases). CDR1 is MDHEN, CDR2 SYDVKM, per germline. V was trimmed by 7 bases and J by 6 bases, leaving 17 bases between them. The CDR3 spans 14 residues.

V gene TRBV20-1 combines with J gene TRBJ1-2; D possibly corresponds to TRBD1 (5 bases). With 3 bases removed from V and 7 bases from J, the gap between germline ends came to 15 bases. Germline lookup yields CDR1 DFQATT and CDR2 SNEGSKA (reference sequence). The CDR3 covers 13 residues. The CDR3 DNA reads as TGCAGTGCTAGTCTCCCCGACAGTTCTGGCTACACCTTC. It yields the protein CSASLPDSSGYTF.

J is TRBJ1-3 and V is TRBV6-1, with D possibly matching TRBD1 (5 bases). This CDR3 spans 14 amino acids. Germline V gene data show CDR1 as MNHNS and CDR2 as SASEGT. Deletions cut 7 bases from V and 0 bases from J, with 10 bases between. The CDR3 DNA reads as TGTGCCAGCACGGGGGGGAACTCTGGAAACACCATATATTTT. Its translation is CASTGGNSGNTIYF.

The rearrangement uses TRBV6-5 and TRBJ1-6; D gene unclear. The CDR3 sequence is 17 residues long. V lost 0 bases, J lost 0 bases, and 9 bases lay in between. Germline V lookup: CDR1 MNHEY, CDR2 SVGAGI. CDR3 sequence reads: CASSYSPVSSYNSPLHF. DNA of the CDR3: TGTGCCAGCAGTTACTCGCCGGTGAGCTCCTATAATTCACCCCTCCACTTT.

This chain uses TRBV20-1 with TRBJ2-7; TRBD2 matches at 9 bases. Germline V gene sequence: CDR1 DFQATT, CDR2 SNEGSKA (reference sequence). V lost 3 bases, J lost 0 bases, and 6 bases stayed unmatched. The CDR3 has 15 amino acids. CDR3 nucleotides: TGCAGTGCTAGGATCCCGGGACTAGCCTCCTACGAGCAGTACTTC. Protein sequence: CSARIPGLASYEQYF.

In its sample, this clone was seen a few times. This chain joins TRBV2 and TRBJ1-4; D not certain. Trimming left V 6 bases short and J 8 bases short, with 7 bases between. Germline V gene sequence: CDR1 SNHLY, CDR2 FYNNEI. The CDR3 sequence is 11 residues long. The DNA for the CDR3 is TGTGCCAGCAGCGGAGGGGAAAAACTGTTTTTT. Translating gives CASSGGEKLFF.

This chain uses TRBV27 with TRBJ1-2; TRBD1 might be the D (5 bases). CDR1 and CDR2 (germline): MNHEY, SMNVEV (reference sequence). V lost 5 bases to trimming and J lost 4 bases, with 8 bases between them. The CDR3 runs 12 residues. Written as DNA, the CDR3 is TGTGCCAGCAGTGACAGTGGCTATGGCTACACCTTC. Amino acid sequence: CASSDSGYGYTF.